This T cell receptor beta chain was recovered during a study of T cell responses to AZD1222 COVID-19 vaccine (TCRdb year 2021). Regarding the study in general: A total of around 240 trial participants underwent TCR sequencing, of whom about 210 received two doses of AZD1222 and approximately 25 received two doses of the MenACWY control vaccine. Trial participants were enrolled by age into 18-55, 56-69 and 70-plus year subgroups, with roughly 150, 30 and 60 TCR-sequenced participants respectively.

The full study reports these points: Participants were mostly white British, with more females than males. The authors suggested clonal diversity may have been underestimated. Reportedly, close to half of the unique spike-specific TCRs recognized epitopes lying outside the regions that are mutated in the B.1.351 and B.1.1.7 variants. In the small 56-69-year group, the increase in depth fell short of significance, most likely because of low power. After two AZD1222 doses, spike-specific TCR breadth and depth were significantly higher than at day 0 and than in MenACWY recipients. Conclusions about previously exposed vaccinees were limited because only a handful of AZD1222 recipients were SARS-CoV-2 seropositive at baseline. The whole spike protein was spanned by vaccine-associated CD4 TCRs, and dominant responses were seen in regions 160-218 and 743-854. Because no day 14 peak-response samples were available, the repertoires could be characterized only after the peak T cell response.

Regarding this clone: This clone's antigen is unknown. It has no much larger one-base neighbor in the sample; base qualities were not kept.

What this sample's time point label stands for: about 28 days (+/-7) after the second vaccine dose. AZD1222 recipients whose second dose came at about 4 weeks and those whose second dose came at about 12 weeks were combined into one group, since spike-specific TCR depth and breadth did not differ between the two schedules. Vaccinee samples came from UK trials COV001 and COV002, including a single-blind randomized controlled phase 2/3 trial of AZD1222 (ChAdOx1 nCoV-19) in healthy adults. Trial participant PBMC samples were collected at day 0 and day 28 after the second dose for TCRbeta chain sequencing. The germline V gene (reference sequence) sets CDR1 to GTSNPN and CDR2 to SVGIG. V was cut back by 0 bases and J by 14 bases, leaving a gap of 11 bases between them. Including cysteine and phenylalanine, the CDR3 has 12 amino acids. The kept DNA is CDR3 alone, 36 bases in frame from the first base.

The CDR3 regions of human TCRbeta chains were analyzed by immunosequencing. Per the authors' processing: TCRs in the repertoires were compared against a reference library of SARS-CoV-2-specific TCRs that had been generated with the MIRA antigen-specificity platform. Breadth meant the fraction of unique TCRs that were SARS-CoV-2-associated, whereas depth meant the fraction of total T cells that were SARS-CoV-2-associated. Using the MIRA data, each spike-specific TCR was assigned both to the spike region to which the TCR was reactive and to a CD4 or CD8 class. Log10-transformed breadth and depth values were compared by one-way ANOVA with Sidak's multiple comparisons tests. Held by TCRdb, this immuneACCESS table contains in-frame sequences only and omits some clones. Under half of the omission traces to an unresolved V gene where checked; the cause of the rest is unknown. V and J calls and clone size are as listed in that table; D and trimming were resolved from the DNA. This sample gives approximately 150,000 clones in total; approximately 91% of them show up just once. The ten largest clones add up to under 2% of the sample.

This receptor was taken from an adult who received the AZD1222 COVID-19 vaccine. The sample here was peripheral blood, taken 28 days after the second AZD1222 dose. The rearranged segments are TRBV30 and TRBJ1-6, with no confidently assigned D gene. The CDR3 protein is CAWSVLGVTLHF. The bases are TGTGCCTGGAGTGTACTCGGGGTCACCCTCCACTTT.